This T cell receptor (beta chain) was identified during a study of shared clonotypes between healthy human individuals. Broader study findings: Rarefaction revealed incomplete sorted-subset sequencing despite large depth.

About this clone: Antigen specificity is unknown.

In the authors' methods: Filtering differed since immunoSEQ provided only junctions, with no quality scores. TCRdb's copy holds only in-frame clones and misses some; the assay was immunoSEQ multiplex PCR. V and J calls and clone size are given by that table; D and trimming were obtained from the DNA. Of fewer than 400,000 clones detected, 74% appear once; the ten largest clones hold around 10%. The CDR3 loop spans 13 amino acids. In germline, CDR1 is SGHRS, CDR2 YFSETQ. With 0 bases removed from V and 4 bases from J, the gap between germline ends came to 7 bases. The sample was memory CD4+ T cells sorted from blood. Subset in this sample: CD45RA-negative fraction. The chain couples TRBV5-1 to TRBJ2-5; the D is unclear. The TCR comes from a man younger than 40 in good health. CDR3 coding DNA: TGCGCCAGCAGCTTGGTTCCTCCAGAGACCCAGTACTTC. Its translation: CASSLVPPETQYF.